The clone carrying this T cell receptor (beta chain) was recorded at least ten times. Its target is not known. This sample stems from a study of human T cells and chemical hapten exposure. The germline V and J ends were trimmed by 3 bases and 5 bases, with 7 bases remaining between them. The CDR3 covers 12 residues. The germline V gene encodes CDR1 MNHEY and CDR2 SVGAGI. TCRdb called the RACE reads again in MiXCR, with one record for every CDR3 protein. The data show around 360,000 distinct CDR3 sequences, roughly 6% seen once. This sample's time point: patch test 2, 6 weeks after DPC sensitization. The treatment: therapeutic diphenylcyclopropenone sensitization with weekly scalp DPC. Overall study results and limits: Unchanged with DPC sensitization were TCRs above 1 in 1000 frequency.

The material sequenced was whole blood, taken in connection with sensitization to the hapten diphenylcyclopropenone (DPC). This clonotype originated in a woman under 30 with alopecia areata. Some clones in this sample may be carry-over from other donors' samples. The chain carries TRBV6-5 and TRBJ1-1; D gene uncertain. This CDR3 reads CASSYAGTEAFF. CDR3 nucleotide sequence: TGTGCCAGCAGTTATGCCGGGACTGAAGCTTTCTTT.